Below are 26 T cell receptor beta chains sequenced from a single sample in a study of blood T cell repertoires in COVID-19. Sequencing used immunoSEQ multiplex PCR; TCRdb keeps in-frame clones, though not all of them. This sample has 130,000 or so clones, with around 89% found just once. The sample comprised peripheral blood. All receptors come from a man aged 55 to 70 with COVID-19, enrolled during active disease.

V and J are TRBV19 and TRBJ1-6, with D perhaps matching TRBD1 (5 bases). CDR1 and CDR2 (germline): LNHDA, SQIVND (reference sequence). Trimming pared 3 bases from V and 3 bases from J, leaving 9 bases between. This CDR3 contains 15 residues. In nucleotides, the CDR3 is TGTGCCAGTAGTATCGGGGGGATCTATAATTCACCCCTCCACTTT. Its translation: CASSIGGIYNSPLHF.

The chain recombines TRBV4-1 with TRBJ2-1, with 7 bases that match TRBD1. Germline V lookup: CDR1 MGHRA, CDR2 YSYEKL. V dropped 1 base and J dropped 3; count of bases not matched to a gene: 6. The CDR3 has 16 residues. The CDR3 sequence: CASSQGRRGFYNEQFF. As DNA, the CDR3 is TGCGCCAGCAGCCAAGGTCGCAGGGGGTTCTACAATGAGCAGTTCTTC.

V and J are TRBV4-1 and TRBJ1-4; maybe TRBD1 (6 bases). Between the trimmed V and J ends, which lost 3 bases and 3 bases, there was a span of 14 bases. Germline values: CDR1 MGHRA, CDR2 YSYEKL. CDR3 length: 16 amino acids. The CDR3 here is CASSQDTGRANEKLFF. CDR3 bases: TGCGCCAGCAGCCAGGATACAGGGAGGGCTAATGAAAAACTGTTTTTT.

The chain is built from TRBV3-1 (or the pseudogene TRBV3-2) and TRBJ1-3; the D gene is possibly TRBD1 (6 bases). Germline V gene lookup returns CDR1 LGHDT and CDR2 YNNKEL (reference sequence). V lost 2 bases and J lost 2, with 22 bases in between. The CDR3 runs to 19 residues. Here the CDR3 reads CASSQIRGARGLAGNTIYF. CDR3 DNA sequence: TGTGCCAGCAGCCAAATACGGGGGGCTCGGGGTCTTGCTGGAAACACCATATATTTT.

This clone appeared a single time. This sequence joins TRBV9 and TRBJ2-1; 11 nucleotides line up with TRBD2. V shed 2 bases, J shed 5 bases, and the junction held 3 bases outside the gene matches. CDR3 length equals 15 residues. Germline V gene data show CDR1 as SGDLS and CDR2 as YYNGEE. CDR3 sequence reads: CASSVTSGGHNEQFF. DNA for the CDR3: TGTGCCAGCAGCGTTACTAGCGGGGGTCACAATGAGCAGTTCTTC.

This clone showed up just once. The CDR3 loop is CASSPLTGDRNTGELFF. The DNA for the CDR3 is TGTGCCAGCAGCCCATTAACAGGGGACAGAAACACCGGGGAGCTGTTTTTT. The V call is TRBV5-4, the J call TRBJ2-2; 7 positions agree with TRBD1. V was pared by 4 bases and J by 2 bases, with 11 bases of the junction left unmatched. The CDR3 covers 17 residues. Per germline, CDR1 SGHNT and CDR2 YYREEE (reference sequence). The full variable domain, its missing parts supplied by reference TRBV5-4 and TRBJ2-2, is ETGVTQSPTHLIKTRGQQVTLRCSSQSGHNTVSWYQQALGQGPQFIFQYYREEENGRGNFPPRFSGLQFPNYSSELNVNALELDDSALYLCASSPLTGDRNTGELFFGEGSRLTVL.

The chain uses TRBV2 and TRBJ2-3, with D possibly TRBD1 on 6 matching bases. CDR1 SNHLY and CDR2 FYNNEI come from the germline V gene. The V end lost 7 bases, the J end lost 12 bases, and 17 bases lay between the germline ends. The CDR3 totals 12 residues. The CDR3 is CASTPDSPTQYF. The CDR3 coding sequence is TGTGCCAGCACTCCGGACAGCCCGACTCAGTATTTT.

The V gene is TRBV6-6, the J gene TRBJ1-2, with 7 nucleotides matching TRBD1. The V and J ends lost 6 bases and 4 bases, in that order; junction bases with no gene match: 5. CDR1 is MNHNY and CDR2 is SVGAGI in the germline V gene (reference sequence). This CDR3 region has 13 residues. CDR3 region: CASSSRDSYGYTF. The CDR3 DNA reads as TGTGCCAGCAGCTCTCGGGACAGCTATGGCTACACCTTC.

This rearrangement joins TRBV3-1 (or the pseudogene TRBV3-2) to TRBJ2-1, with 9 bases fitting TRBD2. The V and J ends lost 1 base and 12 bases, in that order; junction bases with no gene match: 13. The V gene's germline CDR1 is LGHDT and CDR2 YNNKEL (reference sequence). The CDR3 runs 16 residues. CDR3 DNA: TGTGCCAGCAGCCAAGTAGCTCTAGCGGGAACCTCTGGGCAGTTCTTC. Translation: CASSQVALAGTSGQFF.

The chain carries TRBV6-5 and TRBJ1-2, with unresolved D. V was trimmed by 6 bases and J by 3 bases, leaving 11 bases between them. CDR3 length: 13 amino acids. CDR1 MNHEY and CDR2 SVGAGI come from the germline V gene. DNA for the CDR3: TGTGCCAGCAGATCGGGTTCGGACTATGGCTACACCTTC. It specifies CASRSGSDYGYTF.

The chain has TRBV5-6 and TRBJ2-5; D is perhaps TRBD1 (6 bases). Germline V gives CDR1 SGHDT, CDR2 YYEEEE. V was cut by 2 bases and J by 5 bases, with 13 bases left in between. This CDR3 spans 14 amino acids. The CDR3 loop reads CASSFQQGRETQYF. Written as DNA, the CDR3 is TGTGCCAGCAGCTTCCAACAGGGTCGGGAGACCCAGTACTTC.

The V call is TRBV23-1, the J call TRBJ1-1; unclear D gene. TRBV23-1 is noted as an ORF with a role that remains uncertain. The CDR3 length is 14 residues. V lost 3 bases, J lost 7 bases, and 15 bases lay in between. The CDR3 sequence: CASSHHRFGGEAFF. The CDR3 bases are TGCGCCAGCAGTCACCACCGATTCGGAGGTGAAGCTTTCTTT.

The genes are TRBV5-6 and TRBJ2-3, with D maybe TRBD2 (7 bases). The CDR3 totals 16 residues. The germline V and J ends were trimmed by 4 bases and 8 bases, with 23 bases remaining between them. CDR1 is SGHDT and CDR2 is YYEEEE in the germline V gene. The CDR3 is CASSPGVGGPSSTQYF. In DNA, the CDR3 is TGTGCCAGCAGCCCCGGCGTGGGGGGGCCCTCTAGTACGCAGTATTTT.

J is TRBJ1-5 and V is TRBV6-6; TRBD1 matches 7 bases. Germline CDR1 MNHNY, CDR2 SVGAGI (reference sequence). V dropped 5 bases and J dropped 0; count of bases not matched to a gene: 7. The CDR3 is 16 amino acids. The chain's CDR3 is CASSPDRVGSNQPQHF. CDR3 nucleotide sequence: TGTGCCAGCAGTCCCGACAGGGTCGGTAGCAATCAGCCCCAGCATTTT.

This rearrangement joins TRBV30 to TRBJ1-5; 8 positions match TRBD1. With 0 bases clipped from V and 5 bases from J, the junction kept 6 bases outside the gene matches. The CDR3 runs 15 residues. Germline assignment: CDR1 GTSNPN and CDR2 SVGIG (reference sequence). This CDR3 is CAWSVRTGLYQPQHF. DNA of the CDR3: TGTGCCTGGAGTGTAAGGACAGGGTTATATCAGCCCCAGCATTTT.

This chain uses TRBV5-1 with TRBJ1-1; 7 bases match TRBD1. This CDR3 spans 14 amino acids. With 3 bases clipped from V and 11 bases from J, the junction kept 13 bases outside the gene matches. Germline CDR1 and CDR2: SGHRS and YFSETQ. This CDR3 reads CASSYFDREQKAFF. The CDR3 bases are TGCGCCAGCAGCTACTTCGACAGGGAGCAAAAGGCTTTCTTT.

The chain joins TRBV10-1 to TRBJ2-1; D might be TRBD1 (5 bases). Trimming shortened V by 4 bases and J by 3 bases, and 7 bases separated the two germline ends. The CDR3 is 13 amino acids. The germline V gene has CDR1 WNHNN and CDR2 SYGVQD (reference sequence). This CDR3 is CASSGRDYNEQFF. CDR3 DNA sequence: TGCGCCAGCAGTGGCAGGGACTACAATGAGCAGTTCTTC.

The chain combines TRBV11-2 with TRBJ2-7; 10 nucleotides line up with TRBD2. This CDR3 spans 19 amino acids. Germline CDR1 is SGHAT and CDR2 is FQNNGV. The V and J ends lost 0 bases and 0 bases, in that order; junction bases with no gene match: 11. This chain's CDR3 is CASSLDLGGSGGPSYEQYF. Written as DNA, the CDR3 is TGTGCCAGCAGCTTAGACCTCGGGGGTAGCGGGGGGCCCTCCTACGAGCAGTACTTC.

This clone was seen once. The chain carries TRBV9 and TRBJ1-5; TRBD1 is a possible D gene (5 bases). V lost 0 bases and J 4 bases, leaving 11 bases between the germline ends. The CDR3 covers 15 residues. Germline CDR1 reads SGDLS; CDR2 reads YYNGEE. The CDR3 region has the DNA TGTGCCAGCAGCGTAGCAGTAGGGGCGAATCAGCCCCAGCATTTT. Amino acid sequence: CASSVAVGANQPQHF.

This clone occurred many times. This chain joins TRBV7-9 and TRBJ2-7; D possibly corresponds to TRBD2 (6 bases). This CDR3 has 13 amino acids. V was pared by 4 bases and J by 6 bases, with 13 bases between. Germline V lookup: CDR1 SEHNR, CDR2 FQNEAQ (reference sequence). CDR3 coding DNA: TGTGCCAGCAGCTCCATACTAGCATCCGAGCAGTACTTC. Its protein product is CASSSILASEQYF.

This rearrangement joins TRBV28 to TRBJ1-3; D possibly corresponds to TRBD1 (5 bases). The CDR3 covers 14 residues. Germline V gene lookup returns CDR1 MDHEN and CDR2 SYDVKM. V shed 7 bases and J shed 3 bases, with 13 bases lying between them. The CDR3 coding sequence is TGTGCCAGCATTGGGGGGGTCGATGGAAACACCATATATTTT. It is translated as CASIGGVDGNTIYF.

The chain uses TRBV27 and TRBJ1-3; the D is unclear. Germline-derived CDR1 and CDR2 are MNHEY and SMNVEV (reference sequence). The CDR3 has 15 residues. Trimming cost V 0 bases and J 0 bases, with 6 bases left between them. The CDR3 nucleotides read TGTGCCAGCAGTTTATCCCCAGGCTCTGGAAACACCATATATTTT. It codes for CASSLSPGSGNTIYF.

The CDR3 region has the DNA TGTGCCAGCACCACTTTGCGGGGGGGCCGGATGGAGCTGTTTTTT. Translating gives CASTTLRGGRMELFF. The chain carries TRBV27 and TRBJ2-2; 9 nucleotides line up with TRBD2. The CDR3 extends over 15 amino acids. J was trimmed by 10 bases and V by 7 bases; bases with no gene match: 13. Germline CDR1 MNHEY, CDR2 SMNVEV (reference sequence).

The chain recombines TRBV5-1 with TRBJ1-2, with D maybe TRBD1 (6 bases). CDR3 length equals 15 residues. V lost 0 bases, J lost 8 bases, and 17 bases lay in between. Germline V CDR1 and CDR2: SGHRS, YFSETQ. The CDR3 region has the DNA TGCGCCAGCAGCTTGGAAGCCAGGGGCGCCGACGGCTACACCTTC. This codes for CASSLEARGADGYTF.

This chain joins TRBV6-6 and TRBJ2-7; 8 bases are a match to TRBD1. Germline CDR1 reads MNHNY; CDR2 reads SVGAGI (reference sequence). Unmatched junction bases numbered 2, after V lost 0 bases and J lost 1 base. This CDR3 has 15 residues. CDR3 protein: CASSYSGTGSYEQYF. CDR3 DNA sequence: TGTGCCAGCAGTTACTCCGGGACAGGTTCCTACGAGCAGTACTTC.

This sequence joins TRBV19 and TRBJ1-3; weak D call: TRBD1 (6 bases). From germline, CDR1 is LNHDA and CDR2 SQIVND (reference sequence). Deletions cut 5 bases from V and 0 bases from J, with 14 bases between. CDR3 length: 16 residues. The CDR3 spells CASSFKTGPSGNTIYF. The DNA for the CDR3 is TGTGCCAGTAGTTTCAAGACAGGCCCCTCTGGAAACACCATATATTTT.